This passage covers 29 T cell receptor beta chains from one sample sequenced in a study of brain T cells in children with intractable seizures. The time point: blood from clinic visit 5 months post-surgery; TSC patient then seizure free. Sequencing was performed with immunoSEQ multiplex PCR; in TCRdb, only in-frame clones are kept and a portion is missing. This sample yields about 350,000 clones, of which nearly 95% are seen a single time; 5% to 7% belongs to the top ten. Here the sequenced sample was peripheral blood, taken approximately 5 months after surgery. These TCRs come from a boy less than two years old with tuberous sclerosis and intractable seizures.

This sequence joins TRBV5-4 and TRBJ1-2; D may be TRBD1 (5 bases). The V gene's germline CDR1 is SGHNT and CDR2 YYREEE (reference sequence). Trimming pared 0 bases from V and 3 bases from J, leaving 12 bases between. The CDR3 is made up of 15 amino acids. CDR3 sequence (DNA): TGTGCCAGCAGCTTGGCTGGGGACGGTTACTATGGCTACACCTTC. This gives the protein CASSLAGDGYYGYTF.

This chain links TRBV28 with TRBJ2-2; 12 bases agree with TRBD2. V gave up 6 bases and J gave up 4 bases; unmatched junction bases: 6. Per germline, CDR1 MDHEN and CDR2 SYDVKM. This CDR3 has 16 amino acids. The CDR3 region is CASSTGLAGPTGELFF. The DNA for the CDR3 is TGTGCCAGCAGCACTGGACTAGCGGGACCCACCGGGGAGCTGTTTTTT.

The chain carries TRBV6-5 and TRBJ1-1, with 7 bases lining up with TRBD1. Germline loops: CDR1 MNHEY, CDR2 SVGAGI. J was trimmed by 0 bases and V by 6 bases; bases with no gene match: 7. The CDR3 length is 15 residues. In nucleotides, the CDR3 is TGTGCCAGCAGCGAGACAGGGCCCATGAACACTGAAGCTTTCTTT. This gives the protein CASSETGPMNTEAFF.

The CDR3 region has the DNA TGTGCCAGTAGTATCTACAGGGAGGCGACTTTCTTT. Residues: CASSIYREATFF. The chain joins TRBV19 to TRBJ1-1; perhaps TRBD1 as D (6 bases). V gave up 3 bases and J gave up 12 bases, with 14 bases separating them. CDR1 and CDR2 from the germline V gene are LNHDA and SQIVND (reference sequence). This CDR3 comprises 12 residues.

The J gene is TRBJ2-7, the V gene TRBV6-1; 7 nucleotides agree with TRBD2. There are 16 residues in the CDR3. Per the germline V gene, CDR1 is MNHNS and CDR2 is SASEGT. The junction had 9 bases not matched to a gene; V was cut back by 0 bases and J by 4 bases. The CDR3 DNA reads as TGTGCCAGCAGTGAAGCGATTGGCGGGGGAGCGTACGAGCAGTACTTC. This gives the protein CASSEAIGGGAYEQYF.

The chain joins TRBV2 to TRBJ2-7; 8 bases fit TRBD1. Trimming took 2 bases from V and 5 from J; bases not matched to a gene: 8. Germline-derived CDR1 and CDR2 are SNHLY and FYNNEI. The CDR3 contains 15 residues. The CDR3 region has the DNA TGTGCCAGCAGTGAAACAGGGGGGTTACTCCACGAGCAGTACTTC. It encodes CASSETGGLLHEQYF.

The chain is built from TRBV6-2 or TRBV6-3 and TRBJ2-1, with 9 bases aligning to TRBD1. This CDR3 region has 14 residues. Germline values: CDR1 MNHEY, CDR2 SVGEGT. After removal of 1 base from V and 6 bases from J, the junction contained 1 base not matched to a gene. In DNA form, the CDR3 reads TGTGCCAGCAGTTACTTGGGACAGGGCAATGAGCAGTTCTTC. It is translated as CASSYLGQGNEQFF.

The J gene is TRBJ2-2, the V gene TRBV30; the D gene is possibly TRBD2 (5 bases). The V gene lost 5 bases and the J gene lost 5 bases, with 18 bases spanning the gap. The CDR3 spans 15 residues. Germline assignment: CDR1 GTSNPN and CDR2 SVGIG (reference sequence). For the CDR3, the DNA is TGTGCCTGGGACCCGGGCCTTAAGCGGACCGGGGAGCTGTTTTTT. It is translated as CAWDPGLKRTGELFF.

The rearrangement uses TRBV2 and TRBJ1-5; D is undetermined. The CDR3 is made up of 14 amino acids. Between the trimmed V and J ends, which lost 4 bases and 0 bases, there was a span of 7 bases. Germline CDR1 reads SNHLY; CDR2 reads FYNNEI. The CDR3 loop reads CASSGTVSNQPQHF. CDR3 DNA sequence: TGTGCCAGCAGTGGGACGGTTAGCAATCAGCCCCAGCATTTT.

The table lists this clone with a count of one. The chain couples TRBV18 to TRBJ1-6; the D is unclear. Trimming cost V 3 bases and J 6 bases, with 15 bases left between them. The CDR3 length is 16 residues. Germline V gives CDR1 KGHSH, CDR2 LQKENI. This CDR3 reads CASSPRGLSTNSPLHF. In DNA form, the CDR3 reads TGTGCCAGCTCACCTCGAGGACTATCAACTAATTCACCCCTCCACTTT.

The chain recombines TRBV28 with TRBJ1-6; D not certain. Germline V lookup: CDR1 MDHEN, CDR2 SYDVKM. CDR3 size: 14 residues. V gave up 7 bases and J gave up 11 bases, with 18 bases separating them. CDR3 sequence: CASTFPGWQTPLHF. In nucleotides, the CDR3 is TGTGCCAGCACCTTCCCGGGGTGGCAGACACCCCTCCACTTT.

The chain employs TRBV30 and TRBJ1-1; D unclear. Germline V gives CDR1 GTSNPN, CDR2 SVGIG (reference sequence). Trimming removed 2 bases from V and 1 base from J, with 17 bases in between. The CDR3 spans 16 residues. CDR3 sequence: CAWSTPSISPNTEAFF. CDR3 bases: TGTGCCTGGAGTACCCCTTCTATCAGCCCGAACACTGAAGCTTTCTTT. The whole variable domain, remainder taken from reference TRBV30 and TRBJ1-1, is SQTIHQWPATLVQPVGSPLSLECTVEGTSNPNLYWYRQAAGRGLQLLFYSVGIGQISSEVPQNLSASRPQDRQFILSSKKLLLSDSGFYLCAWSTPSISPNTEAFFGQGTRLTVV.

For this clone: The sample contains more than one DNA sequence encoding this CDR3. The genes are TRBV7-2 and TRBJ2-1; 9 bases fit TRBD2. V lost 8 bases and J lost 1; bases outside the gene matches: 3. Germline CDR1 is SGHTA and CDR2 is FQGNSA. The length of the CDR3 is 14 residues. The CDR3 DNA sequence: TGTGCCAGCGCAAGCGGGGGGTCCTACAATGAGCAGTTCTTC. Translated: CASASGGSYNEQFF.

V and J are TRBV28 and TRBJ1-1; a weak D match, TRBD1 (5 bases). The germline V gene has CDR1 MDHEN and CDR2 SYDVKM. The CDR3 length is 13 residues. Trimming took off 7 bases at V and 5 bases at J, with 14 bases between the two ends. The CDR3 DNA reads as TGTGCCAGCAATGGGGGGGGAAGGACTGAAGCTTTCTTT. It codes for CASNGGGRTEAFF.

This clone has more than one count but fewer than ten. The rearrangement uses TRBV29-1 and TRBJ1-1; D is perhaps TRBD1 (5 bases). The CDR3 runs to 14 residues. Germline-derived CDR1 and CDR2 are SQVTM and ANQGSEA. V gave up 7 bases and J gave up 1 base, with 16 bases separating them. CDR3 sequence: CSATRGTGNTEAFF. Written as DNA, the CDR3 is TGCAGCGCTACTCGAGGGACGGGGAACACTGAAGCTTTCTTT.

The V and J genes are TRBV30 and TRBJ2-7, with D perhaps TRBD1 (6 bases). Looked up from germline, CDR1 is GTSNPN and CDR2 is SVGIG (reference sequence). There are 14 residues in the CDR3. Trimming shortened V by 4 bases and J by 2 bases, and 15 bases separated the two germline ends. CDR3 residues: CAWTWTVGPYEQYF. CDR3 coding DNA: TGTGCCTGGACCTGGACAGTTGGTCCCTACGAGCAGTACTTC. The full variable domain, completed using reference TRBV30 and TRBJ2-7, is SQTIHQWPATLVQPVGSPLSLECTVEGTSNPNLYWYRQAAGRGLQLLFYSVGIGQISSEVPQNLSASRPQDRQFILSSKKLLLSDSGFYLCAWTWTVGPYEQYFGPGTRLTVT.

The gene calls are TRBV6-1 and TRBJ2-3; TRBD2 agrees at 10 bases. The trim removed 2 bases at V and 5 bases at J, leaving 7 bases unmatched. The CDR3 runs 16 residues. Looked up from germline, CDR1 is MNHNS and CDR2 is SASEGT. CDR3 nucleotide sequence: TGTGCCAGCAGTGAACTGAGCGGGGGGGCCGTAGATACGCAGTATTTT. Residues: CASSELSGGAVDTQYF.

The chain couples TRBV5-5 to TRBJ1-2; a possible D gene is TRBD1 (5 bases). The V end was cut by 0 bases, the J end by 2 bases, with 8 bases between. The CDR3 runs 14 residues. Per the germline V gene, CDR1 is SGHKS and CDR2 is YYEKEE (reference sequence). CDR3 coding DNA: TGTGCCAGCAGCTTGGCCTGGGGGAACTATGGCTACACCTTC. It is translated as CASSLAWGNYGYTF.

CDR3 residues: CASSEGSADQETQYF. DNA of the CDR3: TGTGCCAGCAGTGAAGGGAGCGCGGATCAAGAGACCCAGTACTTC. The rearrangement uses TRBV2 and TRBJ2-5; D gene unclear. The CDR3 length is 15 residues. Looked up from germline, CDR1 is SNHLY and CDR2 is FYNNEI. V shed 1 base and J shed 2 bases, with 11 bases lying between them. The variable domain in full, with the rest retrieved from reference TRBV2 and TRBJ2-5, is EPEVTQTPSHQVTQMGQEVILRCVPISNHLYFYWYRQILGQKVEFLVSFYNNEISEKSEIFDDQFSVERPDGSNFTLKIRSTKLEDSAMYFCASSEGSADQETQYFGPGTRLLVL.

CDR3 in amino acids: CASSPRQGHTEAFF. CDR3 DNA: TGTGCCAGCAGTCCTAGACAGGGCCACACTGAAGCTTTCTTT. The genes are TRBV6-5 and TRBJ1-1; 7 nucleotides match TRBD1. The CDR3 runs to 14 residues. Germline CDR1 MNHEY, CDR2 SVGAGI. Losses at the gene ends were 5 bases for V and 3 bases for J; bases not matched to a gene: 6.

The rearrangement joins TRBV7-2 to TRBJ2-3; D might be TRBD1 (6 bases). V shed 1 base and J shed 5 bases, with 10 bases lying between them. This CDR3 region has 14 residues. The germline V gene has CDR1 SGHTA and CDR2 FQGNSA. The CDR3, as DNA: TGTGCCAGCAGCTTAGGGGGGCCCCGAGATACGCAGTATTTT. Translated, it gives CASSLGGPRDTQYF.

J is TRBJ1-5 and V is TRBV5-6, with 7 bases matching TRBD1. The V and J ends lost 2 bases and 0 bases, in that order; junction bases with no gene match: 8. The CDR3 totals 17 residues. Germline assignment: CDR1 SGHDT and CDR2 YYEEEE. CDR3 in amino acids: CASSLREGANSNQPQHF. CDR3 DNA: TGTGCCAGCAGCTTAAGGGAGGGGGCAAATAGCAATCAGCCCCAGCATTTT. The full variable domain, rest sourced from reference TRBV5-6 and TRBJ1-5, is DAGVTQSPTHLIKTRGQQVTLRCSPKSGHDTVSWYQQALGQGPQFIFQYYEEEERQRGNFPDRFSGHQFPNYSSELNVNALLLGDSALYLCASSLREGANSNQPQHFGDGTRLSIL.

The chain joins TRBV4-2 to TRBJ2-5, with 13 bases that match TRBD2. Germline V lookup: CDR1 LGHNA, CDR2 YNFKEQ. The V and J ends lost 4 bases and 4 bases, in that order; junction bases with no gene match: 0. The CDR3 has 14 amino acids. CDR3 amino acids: CASSRTSGRETQYF. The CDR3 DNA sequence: TGTGCCAGCAGCCGGACTAGCGGGAGAGAGACCCAGTACTTC.

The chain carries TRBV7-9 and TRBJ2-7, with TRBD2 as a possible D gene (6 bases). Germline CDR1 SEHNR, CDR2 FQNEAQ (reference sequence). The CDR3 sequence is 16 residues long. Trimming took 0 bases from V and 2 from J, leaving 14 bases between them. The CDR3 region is CASSLAPGTSAYEQYF. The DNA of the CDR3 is TGTGCCAGCAGCTTAGCCCCCGGGACTTCCGCCTACGAGCAGTACTTC.

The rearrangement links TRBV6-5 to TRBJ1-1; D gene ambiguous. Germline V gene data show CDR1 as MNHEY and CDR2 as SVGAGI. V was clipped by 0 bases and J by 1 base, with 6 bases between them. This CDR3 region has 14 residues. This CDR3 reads CASSYSGSNTEAFF. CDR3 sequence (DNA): TGTGCCAGCAGTTACTCGGGGTCGAACACTGAAGCTTTCTTT.

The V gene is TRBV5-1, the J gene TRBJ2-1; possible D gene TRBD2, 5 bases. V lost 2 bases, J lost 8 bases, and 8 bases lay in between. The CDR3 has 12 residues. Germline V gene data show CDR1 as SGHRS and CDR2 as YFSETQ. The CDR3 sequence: CASSFLGDEQFF. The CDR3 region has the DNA TGCGCCAGCAGCTTCCTCGGGGATGAGCAGTTCTTC.

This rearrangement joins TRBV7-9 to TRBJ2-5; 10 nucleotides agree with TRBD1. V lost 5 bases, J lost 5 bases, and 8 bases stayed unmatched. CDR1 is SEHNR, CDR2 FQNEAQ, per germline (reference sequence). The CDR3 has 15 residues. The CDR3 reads CASSHWTGGMETQYF. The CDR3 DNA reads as TGTGCCAGCAGCCACTGGACAGGGGGTATGGAGACCCAGTACTTC. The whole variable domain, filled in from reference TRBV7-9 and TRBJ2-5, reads DTGVSQNPRHKITKRGQNVTFRCDPISEHNRLYWYRQTLGQGPEFLTYFQNEAQLEKSRLLSDRFSAERPKGSFSTLEIQRTEQGDSAMYLCASSHWTGGMETQYFGPGTRLLVL.

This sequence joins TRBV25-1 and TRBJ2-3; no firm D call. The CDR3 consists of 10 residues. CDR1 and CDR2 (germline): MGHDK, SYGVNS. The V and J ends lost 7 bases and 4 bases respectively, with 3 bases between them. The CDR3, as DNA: TGTGCCAGCATCTCAGATACGCAGTATTTT. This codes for CASISDTQYF.

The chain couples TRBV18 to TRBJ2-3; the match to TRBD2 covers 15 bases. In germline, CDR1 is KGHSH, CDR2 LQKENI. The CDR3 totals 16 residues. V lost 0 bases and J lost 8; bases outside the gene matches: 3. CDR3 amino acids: CASSPPGLAGGVTQYF. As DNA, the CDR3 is TGTGCCAGCTCACCACCGGGACTAGCGGGGGGAGTTACGCAGTATTTT.